This T cell receptor (beta chain) emerged from a study of T cells after yellow fever vaccination. This clonotype showed up just a few times. Antigen unknown. Generation of TCR cDNA used 5'RACE template switching (which added a universal primer site and UMIs). One entry per CDR3 protein, called by TCRdb with MiXCR from the 5' RACE reads. The table lists under 700,000 distinct CDR3 sequences, around 16% of them singletons, with approximately 15% in the top ten. CDR1 SGHRS and CDR2 YFSETQ come from the germline V gene. Deletions cut 0 bases from V and 10 bases from J, with 17 bases between. The CDR3 runs to 16 residues. Study findings and constraints: The study re-detected most primary-vaccination clones after the booster (96% CD4, approximately 88% CD8). Abundant bulk-derived clonotypes could contaminate FACS-sorted repertoires.

Source: PBMCs, taken 5 to 6 days after the first yellow fever vaccination. V usage is TRBV5-1 and J usage is TRBJ1-6, with a possible D match to TRBD1 (6 bases). This TCR derives from a man aged 18 to 29 who received the YFV17D yellow fever vaccine. The CDR3 loop reads CASSLAGVQGYSPLHF. CDR3 DNA: TGCGCCAGCAGCTTGGCCGGGGTACAGGGCTACTCACCCCTCCACTTT.